Listed below are T cell receptor beta chains from one sample, sequenced in a study of T cells after yellow fever vaccination. TCRdb called the 5' RACE reads again in MiXCR, with one record for every CDR3 protein. The data show 500,000 to 650,000 distinct CDR3 sequences, roughly 13% seen once. Sample: PBMCs, taken on the day of the yellow fever booster vaccination. These receptors were collected from a man aged 25-45 years who received the YFV17D yellow fever vaccine. Both conserved end residues are part of each CDR3. A D gene is named only where the DNA matches it firmly. Clone size is not always given. Where it is, it says once, few, many or a class for expanded clones.

abundance | d_gene | j_gene | v_gene | CDR3aa | CDR3nt
few | NA | TRBJ1-2 | TRBV3-1 | CASSQDARPGSYTF | TGTGCCAGCAGCCAAGATGCCCGGCCTGGGAGCTACACCTTC
NA | NA | TRBJ1-1 | TRBV20-1 | CSATVGTEAFF | TGCAGTGCTACTGTGGGCACTGAAGCTTTCTTT
many | TRBD1 | TRBJ2-2 | TRBV7-9 | CASSPTGDSGELFF | TGTGCCAGCAGTCCTACAGGGGATTCCGGGGAGCTGTTTTTT
NA | TRBD2 | TRBJ2-1 | TRBV15 | CATSSPSGRPNEQFF | TGTGCCACCAGCTCCCCTAGCGGAAGGCCCAATGAGCAGTTCTTC
few | NA | TRBJ2-7 | TRBV5-4 | CASSSQASREQYF | TGTGCCAGCAGCTCCCAGGCTAGCCGTGAGCAGTACTTC
few | TRBD2 | TRBJ2-7 | TRBV5-1 | CASTGGSGIGPLMEQYF | TGCGCCAGCACCGGGGGTAGCGGGATCGGGCCCTTAATGGAGCAGTACTTC
NA | TRBD2 | TRBJ2-3 | TRBV3-1 | CASSQESLAGADTQYF | TGTGCCAGCAGCCAAGAAAGTCTAGCGGGAGCAGATACGCAGTATTTT
NA | NA | TRBJ1-5 | TRBV3-1 | CASSQSASNQPQHF | TGTGCCAGCAGCCAGAGCGCTAGCAATCAGCCCCAGCATTTT
NA | NA | TRBJ2-1 | TRBV24-1 | CATSTGSYNEQFF | TGTGCCACCAGTACGGGGTCCTACAATGAGCAGTTCTTC
few | NA | TRBJ2-6 | TRBV24-1 | CATSDLSAGANVLTF | TGTGCCACCAGTGATTTGTCCGCTGGGGCCAACGTCCTGACTTTC
NA | NA | TRBJ1-4 | TRBV21-1 | CASSKWSTSEKLFF | TGTGCCAGCAGCAAATGGTCGACAAGCGAAAAACTGTTTTTT
many | TRBD2 | TRBJ2-1 | TRBV24-1 | CATSNAAGGDEQFF | TGTGCCACCAGTAACGCAGCGGGAGGTGATGAGCAGTTCTTC
NA | NA | TRBJ2-3 | TRBV12-3/TRBV12-4 | CASRLGSLTDTQYF | TGTGCCAGTCGCTTAGGCTCATTAACAGATACGCAGTATTTT
NA | NA | TRBJ1-2 | TRBV28 | CASSTQRSGYTF | TGTGCCAGCAGTACACAGCGATCTGGCTACACCTTC
few | NA | TRBJ2-7 | TRBV10-1 | CASSDNDTPYEQYF | TGCGCCAGCAGTGACAACGACACTCCCTACGAGCAGTACTTC
few | NA | TRBJ2-7 | TRBV2 | CASSEGTVGEQYF | TGTGCCAGCAGTGAGGGAACAGTTGGCGAGCAGTACTTC
NA | TRBD1 | TRBJ2-6 | TRBV5-5 | CASSQRTGLNVLTF | TGTGCCAGCAGCCAAAGGACAGGGTTAAACGTCCTGACTTTC
NA | NA | TRBJ2-4 | TRBV16 | CASSQSGVSVGKNIQYF | TGTGCCAGCAGCCAATCGGGTGTGAGTGTTGGCAAAAACATTCAGTACTTC
few | NA | TRBJ2-3 | TRBV4-3 | CASRPTPSTDTQYF | TGCGCCAGCCGACCCACTCCTAGCACAGATACGCAGTATTTT
few | NA | TRBJ2-1 | TRBV4-3 | CASSPDRKKTYNEQFF | TGCGCCAGCAGCCCGGACAGAAAAAAAACCTACAATGAGCAGTTCTTC
few | TRBD2 | TRBJ2-7 | TRBV6-1 | CASSSRLAEGYEQYF | TGTGCCAGCAGCTCCCGACTAGCGGAGGGCTACGAGCAGTACTTC
NA | NA | TRBJ1-1 | TRBV3-1 | CASSQVYGRMNTEAFF | TGTGCCAGCAGCCAAGTTTATGGGCGGATGAACACTGAAGCTTTCTTT
NA | NA | TRBJ2-1 | TRBV7-2 | CASSAQGGSYNEQFF | TGTGCCAGCAGCGCTCAGGGGGGATCCTACAATGAGCAGTTCTTC
NA | TRBD1 | TRBJ2-2 | TRBV7-2 | CASSLFGWGQTRGELFF | TGTGCCAGCAGCTTATTTGGCTGGGGACAGACTCGGGGGGAGCTGTTTTTT
NA | TRBD1 | TRBJ2-1 | TRBV5-1 | CASSLTGGAAFF | TGCGCCAGCAGCTTAACAGGGGGCGCCGCGTTCTTC
NA | NA | TRBJ2-1 | TRBV6-2/TRBV6-3 | CASTKWGVNEQFF | TGTGCCAGCACCAAATGGGGCGTGAATGAGCAGTTCTTC
few | NA | TRBJ2-7 | TRBV30 | CAWSVGSGAYEQYF | TGTGCCTGGAGTGTAGGGAGTGGGGCCTACGAGCAGTACTTC
NA | NA | TRBJ2-1 | TRBV7-9 | CASSAPSNNEQSF | TGTGCCAGCAGCGCCCCCAGCAACAATGAGCAGTCCTTC
few | NA | TRBJ1-3 | TRBV3-1 | CASSQDVFQASGNTIYF | TGTGCCAGCAGCCAAGACGTCTTCCAGGCCTCTGGAAACACCATATATTTT
NA | NA | TRBJ2-2 | TRBV3-1 | CASRKAVDTGELFF | TGTGCCAGCCGCAAAGCGGTCGACACCGGGGAGCTGTTTTTT
few | NA | TRBJ1-4 | TRBV7-2 | CASSLGDRNNEKLFF | TGTGCCAGCAGCTTAGGTGACAGAAATAATGAAAAACTGTTTTTT
NA | NA | TRBJ2-1 | TRBV29-1 | CSVPLVGEYREQFF | TGCAGCGTCCCACTCGTGGGAGAGTATCGTGAGCAGTTCTTC
many | TRBD2 | TRBJ2-1 | TRBV6-5 | CASSYLMTSGYNEQFF | TGTGCCAGCAGTTACTTGATGACTAGCGGGTACAATGAGCAGTTCTTC
NA | TRBD2 | TRBJ2-1 | TRBV4-3 | CASSQSGTSGDNPLF | TGCGCCAGCAGCCAATCCGGGACTAGCGGGGATAACCCCCTCTTC
NA | TRBD2 | TRBJ2-7 | TRBV19 | CATGRTRADEQYF | TGTGCCACGGGAAGGACTAGAGCGGATGAGCAGTACTTC
few | TRBD2 | TRBJ2-1 | TRBV14 | CASSQGPSSGRLGEQFF | TGTGCCAGCAGCCAAGGACCCTCTAGCGGGAGATTAGGTGAGCAGTTCTTC
many | NA | TRBJ1-5 | TRBV5-1 | CASSLEGEEPQHF | TGCGCCAGCAGCTTGGAGGGGGAGGAGCCCCAGCATTTT
few | TRBD1 | TRBJ1-2 | TRBV11-2 | CASSRQGTYGYTF | TGTGCCAGCAGCAGACAGGGGACGTATGGCTACACCTTC
NA | NA | TRBJ2-7 | TRBV11-2 | CASSPTGSQRREQYF | TGTGCCAGCAGCCCAACAGGATCCCAGCGGAGGGAGCAGTACTTC
few | NA | TRBJ2-5 | TRBV10-3 | CAISDHEETQYF | TGTGCCATCAGTGATCACGAAGAGACCCAGTACTTC
few | NA | TRBJ2-4 | TRBV2 | CALQIAKNIQYF | TGTGCCTTGCAGATAGCCAAAAACATTCAGTACTTC
few | TRBD1 | TRBJ1-5 | TRBV20-1 | CSASDPRTGDTGPQHF | TGCAGTGCTAGTGATCCGAGGACAGGGGACACCGGGCCCCAGCATTTT
NA | NA | TRBJ2-1 | TRBV20-1 | CSVRSLAGYNEQFF | TGCAGTGTCAGATCCCTAGCTGGTTACAATGAGCAGTTCTTC
few | NA | TRBJ1-1 | TRBV20-1 | CSARKTDEAFF | TGCAGTGCTAGAAAGACAGACGAAGCTTTCTTT
few | NA | TRBJ2-7 | TRBV3-1 | CASSQENKGYYEQYF | TGTGCCAGCAGCCAAGAGAACAAGGGCTACTACGAGCAGTACTTC
NA | NA | TRBJ2-2 | TRBV6-1 | CASSGAVNTGELFF | TGTGCCAGCAGTGGTGCGGTGAACACCGGGGAGCTGTTTTTT
NA | TRBD2 | TRBJ2-1 | TRBV6-5 | CASSYGTSGTYNEQFF | TGTGCCAGCAGTTACGGGACTAGCGGGACCTACAATGAGCAGTTCTTC
few | TRBD2 | TRBJ2-7 | TRBV20-1 | CSARRNGLASEQYF | TGCAGTGCTAGACGGAACGGACTAGCTTCCGAGCAGTACTTC
NA | TRBD2 | TRBJ2-3 | TRBV15 | CATSRAPAGTSGTSQYF | TGTGCCACCAGCAGAGCCCCCGCCGGGACTAGCGGTACCTCGCAGTATTTT
NA | NA | TRBJ2-2 | TRBV20-1 | CSARTPGTGELFF | TGCAGTGCTAGGACTCCCGGCACCGGGGAGCTGTTTTTT
NA | TRBD2 | TRBJ2-2 | TRBV12-3/TRBV12-4 | CASSSSGRNTGELFF | TGTGCCAGCAGTTCTAGCGGGAGGAACACCGGGGAGCTGTTTTTT
few | NA | TRBJ2-3 | TRBV24-1 | CATSDPRATDTQYF | TGTGCCACCAGTGATCCCCGCGCGACAGATACGCAGTATTTT
NA | NA | TRBJ1-6 | TRBV3-1 | CASSQDRVTFSSPLHF | TGTGCCAGCAGCCAAGATCGGGTTACGTTCTCCTCACCCCTCCACTTT
few | NA | TRBJ2-7 | TRBV29-1 | CSANRGYEQYF | TGCAGCGCCAATAGAGGGTACGAGCAGTACTTC
many | NA | TRBJ2-5 | TRBV6-1 | CASSRSASGGETQYF | TGTGCCAGCAGTCGCTCCGCCAGCGGCGGGGAGACCCAGTACTTC
few | NA | TRBJ2-2 | TRBV29-1 | CSVDGPNTGELFF | TGCAGCGTGGACGGGCCGAACACCGGGGAGCTGTTTTTT
NA | TRBD2 | TRBJ2-7 | TRBV5-1 | CASGQGLTSGATYEQYF | TGCGCCAGCGGCCAAGGTCTGACTAGCGGGGCGACCTACGAGCAGTACTTC